The TCR beta chain described here comes from a study of tumor-infiltrating lymphocytes in primary liver carcinoma. Study outcomes and limitations: Tumors had a top-250-clone fraction that was significantly higher than blood (p = 0.039).

As for this clonotype: Its specificity is unknown. A junction end diverges from the germline sequence, so it may reflect a read error.

CDR3 length equals 11 residues. Germline V gives CDR1 SGHAT, CDR2 FQNNGV. It was unsorted whole blood that yielded blood RNA, and germline DNA was also extracted. Patients showed chronic HBV infection and an absence of prior treatment. The authors made TCR beta cDNA from around 500 ng total RNA with a constant-region primer. Slightly modified ARM-PCR served as the procedure for the TCR beta libraries. These libraries came from three rounds of nested multiplex PCR. Rounds one and two of PCR, each of around 9 cycles, were primed with TRBV1-TRBV30 forward primers and a C-beta reverse primer. TCRdb itself ran the multiplex PCR reads through MiXCR, one entry per CDR3 protein. The table shows a few hundred thousand distinct CDR3 sequences, with more than 55% occurring only once.

This sequence joins TRBV11-2 and TRBJ2-7, with no clear D. The TCR was taken from a woman in her thirties with primary liver carcinoma and hepatitis B virus infection. Sequenced input: peripheral blood. The CDR3, as DNA: TGTGTCAGCAGCAAGGAAAACGAGCAGTACTTC. The encoded protein is CVSSKENEQYF.